This T cell receptor (beta chain) was identified during a study of T cell responses to AZD1222 COVID-19 vaccine. This table comes from immunoSEQ multiplex PCR, and its TCRdb copy is limited to in-frame clones, with some not included. The repertoire holds 150,000 to 200,000 clones, with around 90% as singletons. Germline assignment: CDR1 SQVTM and CDR2 ANQGSEA. Trimming pared 4 bases from V and 6 bases from J, leaving 21 bases between. This CDR3 contains 15 residues. V gene TRBV29-1 combines with J gene TRBJ1-1, with D tentatively TRBD1 (6 bases). Sequences were derived from peripheral blood, sampled 28 days after the second AZD1222 dose. The clonotype originates from an adult who received the AZD1222 COVID-19 vaccine. CDR3 protein: CSVAAHLKTGPEAFF. The DNA of the CDR3 is TGCAGCGTTGCTGCCCATCTAAAGACAGGCCCTGAAGCTTTCTTT.